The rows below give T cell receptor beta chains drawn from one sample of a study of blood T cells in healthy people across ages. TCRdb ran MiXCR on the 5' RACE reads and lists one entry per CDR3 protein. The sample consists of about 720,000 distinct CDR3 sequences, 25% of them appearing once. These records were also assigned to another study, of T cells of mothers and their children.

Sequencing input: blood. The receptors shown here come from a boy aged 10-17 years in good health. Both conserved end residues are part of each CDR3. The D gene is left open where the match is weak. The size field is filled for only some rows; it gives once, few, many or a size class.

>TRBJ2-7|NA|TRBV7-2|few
TGTGCCAGCTCCCTCGCCGGGACTCCCAGCTCCTACGAGCAGTACTTC
CASSLAGTPSSYEQYF
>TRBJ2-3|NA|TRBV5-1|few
TGCGCCAGCAGCTTGGAGGCCCGAGATACGCAGTATTTT
CASSLEARDTQYF
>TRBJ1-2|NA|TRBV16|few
TGTGCCAGCAGCTACACGGGGGCTAACTATGGCTACACCTTC
CASSYTGANYGYTF
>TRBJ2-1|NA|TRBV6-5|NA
TGTGCCAACAGTTACGGGGTTGAGCAGTTCTTC
CANSYGVEQFF
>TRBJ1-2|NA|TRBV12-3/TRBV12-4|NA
TGTGCCAGCAGCCCCGGGGCAGGGAGGCCTGGCTACACCTTC
CASSPGAGRPGYTF
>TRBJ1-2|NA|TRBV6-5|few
TGTGCCAGCAGTTACTCATCGGGGCATGGCTACACCTTC
CASSYSSGHGYTF
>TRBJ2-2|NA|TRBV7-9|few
TGTGCCAGCAGCTTAGAGTCTGGGGGGCGCACCGGGGAGCTGTTTTTT
CASSLESGGRTGELFF
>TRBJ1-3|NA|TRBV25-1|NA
TGTGCCAGCAGTGAATTAGGGGCAGTTCGCTCTGGAAACACCATATATTTT
CASSELGAVRSGNTIYF
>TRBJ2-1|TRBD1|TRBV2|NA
TGTGCCAGCAGTTCGGGACAGTCCCTCCACGGGAATGAGCAGTTCTTC
CASSSGQSLHGNEQFF
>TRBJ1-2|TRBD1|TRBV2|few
TGTGCCAGCGGGTCGACAGGGGATCATGGCTACACCTTC
CASGSTGDHGYTF
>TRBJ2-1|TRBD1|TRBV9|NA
TGTGCCAGCAGCGTAGGGGGACAGGGGGGGTCCTACAATGAGCAGTTCTTC
CASSVGGQGGSYNEQFF
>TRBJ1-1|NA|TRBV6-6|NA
TGTGCCAGCAGTTACGTTCAGGCGACCACTGAAGCTTTCTTT
CASSYVQATTEAFF
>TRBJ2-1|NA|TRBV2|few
TGTGCCAGCGGTGAAAAGGACTGGTATGGGGGCAATGAGCAGTTCTTC
CASGEKDWYGGNEQFF
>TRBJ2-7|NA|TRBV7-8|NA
TGTGCCAGCAGCCCGGCGGCAGGGAGGAAGCAGTACTTC
CASSPAAGRKQYF
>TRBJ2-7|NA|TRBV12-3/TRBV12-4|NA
TGTGCCAGCAGTCCGCCGTGGGGCGAGCTGTACTTC
CASSPPWGELYF
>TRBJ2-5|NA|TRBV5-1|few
TGCGCCAGCAGCGGTGCGGATCTAGAGACCCAGTACTTC
CASSGADLETQYF
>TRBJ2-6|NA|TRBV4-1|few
TGCGCCAGCAGACGTGGACCGGGGAACTCTGGGGCCAACGTCCTGACTTTC
CASRRGPGNSGANVLTF
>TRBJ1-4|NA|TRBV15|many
TGTGCCACCAGCGTAGACCCAGCTGCAACTAATGAAAAACTGTTTTTT
CATSVDPAATNEKLFF